This T cell receptor beta chain derives from a study of blood T cell repertoires in COVID-19. The wider study: Collection of acute and convalescent COVID-19 samples took place in the United States, Italy and Spain. Sources were T cells, B-cell-depleted T cells, or PBMCs; the material itself was cDNA or gDNA.

V was pared by 9 bases and J by 8 bases, with 3 bases of the junction left unmatched. This CDR3 is built from 11 residues. From germline, CDR1 is KGHDR and CDR2 SFDVKD. This clone has a handful of counts. Under the authors' procedure: Reference gene primer amplification yielded estimated nucleated cell counts. Generated by immunoSEQ multiplex PCR, the TCRdb table keeps only in-frame clones and is missing some. Clonal size and the V and J genes are those of that table, whereas D and trimming came from the DNA. The sample includes around 190,000 clones, approximately 79% of them seen just once. The chain uses TRBV24-1 and TRBJ1-2; 9 positions agree with TRBD1. Specimen: peripheral blood. The TCR was taken from a woman aged 45-59 years with acute or convalescent COVID-19. DNA for the CDR3: TGTGCCACCTGGACAGGGGAAGGCTACACCTTC. It encodes CATWTGEGYTF.